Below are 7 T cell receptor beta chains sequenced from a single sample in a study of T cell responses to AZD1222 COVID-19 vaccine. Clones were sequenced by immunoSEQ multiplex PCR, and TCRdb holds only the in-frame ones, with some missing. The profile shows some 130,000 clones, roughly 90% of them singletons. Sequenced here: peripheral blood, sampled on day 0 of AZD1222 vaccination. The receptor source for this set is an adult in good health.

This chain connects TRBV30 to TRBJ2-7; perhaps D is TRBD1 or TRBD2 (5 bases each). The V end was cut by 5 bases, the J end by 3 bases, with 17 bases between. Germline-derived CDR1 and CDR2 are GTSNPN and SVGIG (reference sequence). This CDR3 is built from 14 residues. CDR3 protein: CAWEGPGPNYEQYF. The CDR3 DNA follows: TGTGCCTGGGAGGGACCGGGACCGAACTACGAGCAGTACTTC.

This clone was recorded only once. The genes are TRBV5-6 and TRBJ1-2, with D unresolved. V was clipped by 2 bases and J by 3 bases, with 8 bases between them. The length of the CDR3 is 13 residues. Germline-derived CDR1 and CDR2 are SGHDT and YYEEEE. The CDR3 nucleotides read TGTGCCAGCAGCTTTGGCACCTACTATGGCTACACCTTC. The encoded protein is CASSFGTYYGYTF. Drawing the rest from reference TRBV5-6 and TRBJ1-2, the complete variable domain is DAGVTQSPTHLIKTRGQQVTLRCSPKSGHDTVSWYQQALGQGPQFIFQYYEEEERQRGNFPDRFSGHQFPNYSSELNVNALLLGDSALYLCASSFGTYYGYTFGSGTRLTVV.

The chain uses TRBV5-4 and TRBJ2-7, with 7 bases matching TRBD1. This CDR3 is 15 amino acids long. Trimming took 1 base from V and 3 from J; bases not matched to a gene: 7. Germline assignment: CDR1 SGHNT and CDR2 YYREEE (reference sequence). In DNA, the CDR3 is TGTGCCAGCAGCTTGAGACAGGGCGCAAACTACGAGCAGTACTTC. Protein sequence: CASSLRQGANYEQYF.

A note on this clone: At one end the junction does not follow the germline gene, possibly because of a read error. DNA of the CDR3: TGTGCCAGCAGTTTTCCTGGGCGCAATGGGCAGTTCTTC. Its translation: CASSFPGRNGQFF. This rearrangement joins TRBV12-3 or TRBV12-4 to TRBJ2-1; no reliable D call. CDR3 length equals 13 residues.

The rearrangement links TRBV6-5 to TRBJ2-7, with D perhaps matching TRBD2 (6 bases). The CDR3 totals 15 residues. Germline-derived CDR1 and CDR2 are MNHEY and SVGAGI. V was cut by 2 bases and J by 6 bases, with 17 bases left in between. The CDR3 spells CASSYTRDWISEQYF. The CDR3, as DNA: TGTGCCAGCAGTTACACCCGGGACTGGATATCCGAGCAGTACTTC.

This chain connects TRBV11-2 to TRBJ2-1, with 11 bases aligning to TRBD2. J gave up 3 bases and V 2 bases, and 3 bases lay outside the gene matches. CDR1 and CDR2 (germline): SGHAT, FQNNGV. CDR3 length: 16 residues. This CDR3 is CASSLPGLADYNEQFF. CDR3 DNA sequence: TGTGCCAGCAGCTTACCGGGACTAGCGGACTACAATGAGCAGTTCTTC.

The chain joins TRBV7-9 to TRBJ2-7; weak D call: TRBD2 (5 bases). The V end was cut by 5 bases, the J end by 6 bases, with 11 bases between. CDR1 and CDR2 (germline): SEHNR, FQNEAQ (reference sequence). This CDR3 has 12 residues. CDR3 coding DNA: TGTGCCAGCAGCCTGGGCACTAGCGAGCAGTACTTC. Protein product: CASSLGTSEQYF.